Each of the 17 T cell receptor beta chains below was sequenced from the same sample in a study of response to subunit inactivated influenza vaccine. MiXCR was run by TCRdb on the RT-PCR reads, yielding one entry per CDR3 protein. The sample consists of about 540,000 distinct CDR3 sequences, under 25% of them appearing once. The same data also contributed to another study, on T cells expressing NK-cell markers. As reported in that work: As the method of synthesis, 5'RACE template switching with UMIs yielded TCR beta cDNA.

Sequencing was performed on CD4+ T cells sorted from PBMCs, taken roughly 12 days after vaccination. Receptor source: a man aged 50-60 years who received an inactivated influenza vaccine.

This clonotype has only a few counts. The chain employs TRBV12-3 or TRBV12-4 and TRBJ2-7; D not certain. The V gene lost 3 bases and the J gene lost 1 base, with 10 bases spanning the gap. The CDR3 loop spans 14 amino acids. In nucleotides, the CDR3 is TGTGCCAGCAGTTTCGGTGTGGGTTCCTACGAGCAGTACTTC. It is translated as CASSFGVGSYEQYF.

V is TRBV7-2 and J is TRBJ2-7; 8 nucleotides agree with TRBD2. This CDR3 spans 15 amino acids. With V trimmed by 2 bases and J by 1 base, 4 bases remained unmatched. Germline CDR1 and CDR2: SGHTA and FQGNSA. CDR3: CASSLQAGESYEQYF. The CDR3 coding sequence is TGTGCCAGCAGCTTACAAGCGGGGGAGTCCTACGAGCAGTACTTC.

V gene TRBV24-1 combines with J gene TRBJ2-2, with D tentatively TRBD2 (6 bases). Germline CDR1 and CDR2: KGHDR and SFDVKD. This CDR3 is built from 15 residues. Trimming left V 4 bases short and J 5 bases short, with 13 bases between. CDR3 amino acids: CATSDTTRGTGELFF. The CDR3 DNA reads TGTGCCACCAGTGACACGACTAGAGGGACCGGGGAGCTGTTTTTT.

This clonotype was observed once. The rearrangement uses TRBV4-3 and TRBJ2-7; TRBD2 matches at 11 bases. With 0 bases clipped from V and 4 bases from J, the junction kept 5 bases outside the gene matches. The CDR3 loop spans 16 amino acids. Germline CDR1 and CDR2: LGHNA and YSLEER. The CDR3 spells CASSQESTSGKYEQYF. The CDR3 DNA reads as TGCGCCAGCAGCCAAGAGTCGACTAGCGGGAAGTACGAGCAGTACTTC.

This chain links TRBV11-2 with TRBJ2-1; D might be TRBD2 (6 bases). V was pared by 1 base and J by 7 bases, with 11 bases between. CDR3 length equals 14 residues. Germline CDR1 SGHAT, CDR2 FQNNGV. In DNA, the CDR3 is TGTGCCAGCAGCTTAGGCACTAGCCTTAATGAGCAGTTCTTC. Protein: CASSLGTSLNEQFF.

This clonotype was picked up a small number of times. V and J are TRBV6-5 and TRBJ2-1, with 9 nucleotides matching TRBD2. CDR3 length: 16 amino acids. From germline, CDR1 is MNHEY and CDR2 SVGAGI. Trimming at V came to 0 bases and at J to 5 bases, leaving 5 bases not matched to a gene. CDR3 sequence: CASSYSSSGTNNEQFF. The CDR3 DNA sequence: TGTGCCAGCAGTTACTCTTCTAGCGGGACCAACAATGAGCAGTTCTTC.

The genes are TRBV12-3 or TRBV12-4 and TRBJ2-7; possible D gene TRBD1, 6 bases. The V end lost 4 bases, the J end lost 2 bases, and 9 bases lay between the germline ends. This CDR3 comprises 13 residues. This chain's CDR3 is CASSSWGPYEQYF. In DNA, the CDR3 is TGTGCCAGCAGTTCTTGGGGGCCCTACGAGCAGTACTTC.

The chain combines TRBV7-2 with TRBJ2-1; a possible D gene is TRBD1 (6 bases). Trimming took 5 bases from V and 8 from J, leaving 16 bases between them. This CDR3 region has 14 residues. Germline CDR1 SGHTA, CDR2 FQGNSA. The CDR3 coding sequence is TGTGCCAGCAGCCTGACGTCACAGGGTTATGAGCAGTTCTTC. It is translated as CASSLTSQGYEQFF.

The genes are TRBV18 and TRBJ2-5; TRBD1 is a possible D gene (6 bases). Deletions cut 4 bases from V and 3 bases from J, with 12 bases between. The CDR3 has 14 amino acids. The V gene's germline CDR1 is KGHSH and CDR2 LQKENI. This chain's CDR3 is CASSRDTVEETQYF. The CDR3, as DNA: TGTGCCAGCTCACGGGACACTGTTGAAGAGACCCAGTACTTC.

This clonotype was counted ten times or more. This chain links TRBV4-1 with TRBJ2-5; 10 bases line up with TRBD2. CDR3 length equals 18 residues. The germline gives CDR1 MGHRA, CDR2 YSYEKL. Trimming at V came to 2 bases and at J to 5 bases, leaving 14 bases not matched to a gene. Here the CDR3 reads CASSQLFMKREGPETQYF. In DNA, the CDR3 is TGCGCCAGCAGCCAATTGTTTATGAAGCGGGAGGGCCCGGAGACCCAGTACTTC.

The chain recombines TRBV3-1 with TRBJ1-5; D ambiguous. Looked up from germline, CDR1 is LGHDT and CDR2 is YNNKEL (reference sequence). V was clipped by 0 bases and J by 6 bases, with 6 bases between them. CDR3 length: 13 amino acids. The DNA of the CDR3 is TGTGCCAGCAGCCAAGAAATAGGTCAGCCCCAGCATTTT. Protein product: CASSQEIGQPQHF.

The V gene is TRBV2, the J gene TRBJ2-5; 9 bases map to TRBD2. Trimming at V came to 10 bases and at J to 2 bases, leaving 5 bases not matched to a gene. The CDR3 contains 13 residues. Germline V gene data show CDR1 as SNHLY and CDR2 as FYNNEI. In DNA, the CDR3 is TGTGCCACCAGACTAGCGGAACAAGAGACCCAGTACTTC. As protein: CATRLAEQETQYF.

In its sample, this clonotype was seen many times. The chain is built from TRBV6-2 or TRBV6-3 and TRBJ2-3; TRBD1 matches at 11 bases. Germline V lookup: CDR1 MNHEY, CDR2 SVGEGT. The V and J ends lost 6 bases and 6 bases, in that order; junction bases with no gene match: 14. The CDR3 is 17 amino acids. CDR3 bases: TGTGCCAGCAGCCCCTTTATGGGGACAGGGGGTGCCGATACGCAGTATTTT. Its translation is CASSPFMGTGGADTQYF.

CDR3 in amino acids: CASSQGAQIGGYTF. CDR3 DNA sequence: TGTGCCAGCAGTCAGGGGGCGCAAATAGGTGGCTACACCTTC. The chain uses TRBV28 and TRBJ1-2; TRBD1 matches at 8 bases. With V trimmed by 5 bases and J by 7 bases, 9 bases remained unmatched. The germline V gene encodes CDR1 MDHEN and CDR2 SYDVKM. The CDR3 totals 14 residues.

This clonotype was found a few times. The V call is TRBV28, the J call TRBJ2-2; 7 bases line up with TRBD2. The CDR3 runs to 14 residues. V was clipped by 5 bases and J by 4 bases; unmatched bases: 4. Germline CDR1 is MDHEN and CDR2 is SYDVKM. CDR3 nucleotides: TGTGCCAGCAGTCTAGCGGCAGCCACCGGGGAGCTGTTTTTT. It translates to CASSLAAATGELFF.

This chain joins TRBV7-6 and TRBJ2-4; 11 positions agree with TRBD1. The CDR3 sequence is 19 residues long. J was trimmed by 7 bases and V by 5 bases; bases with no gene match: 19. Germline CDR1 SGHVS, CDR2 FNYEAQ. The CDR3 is CASSEGYGTGGLTRNIQYF. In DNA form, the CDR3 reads TGTGCCAGCAGCGAGGGATACGGGACAGGGGGATTGACGAGGAACATTCAGTACTTC.

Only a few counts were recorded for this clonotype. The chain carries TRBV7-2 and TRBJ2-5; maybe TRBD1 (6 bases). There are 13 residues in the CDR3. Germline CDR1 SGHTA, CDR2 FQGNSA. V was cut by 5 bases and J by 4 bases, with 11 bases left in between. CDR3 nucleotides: TGTGCCAGCAGCCGAGGACAGCCAGAGACCCAGTACTTC. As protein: CASSRGQPETQYF.